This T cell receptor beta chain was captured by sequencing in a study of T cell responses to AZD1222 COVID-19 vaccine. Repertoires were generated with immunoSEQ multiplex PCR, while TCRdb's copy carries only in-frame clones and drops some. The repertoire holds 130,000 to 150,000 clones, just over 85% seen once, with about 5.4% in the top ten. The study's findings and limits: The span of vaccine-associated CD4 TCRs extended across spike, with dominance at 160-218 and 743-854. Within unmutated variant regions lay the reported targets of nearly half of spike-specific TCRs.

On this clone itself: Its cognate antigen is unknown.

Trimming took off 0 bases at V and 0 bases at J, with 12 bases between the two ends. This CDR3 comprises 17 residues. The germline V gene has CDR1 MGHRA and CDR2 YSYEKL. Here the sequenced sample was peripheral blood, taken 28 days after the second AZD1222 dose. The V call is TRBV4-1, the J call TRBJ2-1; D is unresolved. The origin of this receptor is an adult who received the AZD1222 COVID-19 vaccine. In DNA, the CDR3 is TGCGCCAGCAGCCAAGATTTGAGGCGTAGCTCCTACAATGAGCAGTTCTTC. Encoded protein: CASSQDLRRSSYNEQFF.